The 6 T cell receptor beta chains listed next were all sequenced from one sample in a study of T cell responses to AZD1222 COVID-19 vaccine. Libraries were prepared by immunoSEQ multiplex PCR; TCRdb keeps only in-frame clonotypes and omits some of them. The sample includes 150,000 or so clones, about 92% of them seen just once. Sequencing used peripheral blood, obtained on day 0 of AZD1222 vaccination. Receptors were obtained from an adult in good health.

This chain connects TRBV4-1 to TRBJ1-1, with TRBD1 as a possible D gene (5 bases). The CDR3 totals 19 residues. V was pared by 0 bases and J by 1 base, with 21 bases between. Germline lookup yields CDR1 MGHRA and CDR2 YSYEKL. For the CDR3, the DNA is TGCGCCAGCAGCCAAGAGGGCCTGGTTATGGGGGGATGGAACACTGAAGCTTTCTTT. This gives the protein CASSQEGLVMGGWNTEAFF.

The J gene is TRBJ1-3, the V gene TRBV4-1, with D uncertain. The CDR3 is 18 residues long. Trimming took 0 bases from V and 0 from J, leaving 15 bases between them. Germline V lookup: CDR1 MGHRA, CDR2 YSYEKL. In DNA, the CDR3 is TGCGCCAGCAGCCAAGAAAGTTTCAGACGGTACTCTGGAAACACCATATATTTT. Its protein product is CASSQESFRRYSGNTIYF.

As DNA, the CDR3 is TGTGCCAGCAGCGTAGAGAGAAATGAAAAACTGTTTTTT. Protein: CASSVERNEKLFF. The V gene is TRBV9, the J gene TRBJ1-4; no reliable D call. Trimming removed 0 bases from V and 5 bases from J, with 5 bases in between. The CDR3 has 13 residues. Germline loops: CDR1 SGDLS, CDR2 YYNGEE.

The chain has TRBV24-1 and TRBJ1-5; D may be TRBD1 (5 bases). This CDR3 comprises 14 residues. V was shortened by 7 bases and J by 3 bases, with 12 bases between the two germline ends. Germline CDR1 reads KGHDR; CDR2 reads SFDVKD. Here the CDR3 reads CATSAAGSNQPQHF. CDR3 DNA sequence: TGTGCCACCAGCGCCGCAGGGTCCAATCAGCCCCAGCATTTT.

The CDR3 sequence is CASSLGNSLREKLFF. The CDR3 DNA follows: TGTGCCAGCAGCTTAGGAAATAGTCTAAGAGAAAAACTGTTTTTT. The V and J genes are TRBV11-2 and TRBJ1-4; D is undetermined. The CDR3 loop spans 15 amino acids. Trimming took 1 base from V and 8 from J, leaving 14 bases between them. The V gene's germline CDR1 is SGHAT and CDR2 FQNNGV.

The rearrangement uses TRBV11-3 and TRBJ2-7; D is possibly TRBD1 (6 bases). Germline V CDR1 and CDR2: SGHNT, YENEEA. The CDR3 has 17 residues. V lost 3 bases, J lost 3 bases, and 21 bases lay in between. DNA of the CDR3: TGTGCCAGCAGCTTTCATCCCCCCCCCGGCAGGGGCTACGAGCAGTACTTC. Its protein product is CASSFHPPPGRGYEQYF.